A selection of T cell receptor beta chains follows, all from one sample in a study of T cells in Graves' hyperthyroidism and ophthalmopathy. TCRdb recomputed calls from the multiplex PCR reads with MiXCR, one row per CDR3 protein. The sample holds a few hundred thousand distinct CDR3 sequences, around 20% seen once. The sequenced sample consisted of blood. The receptors stem from a man aged 25-40 years with Graves' ophthalmopathy. Each CDR3 is given without its conserved first and last residue. Fields, in order: V gene, CDR3 protein.

TRBV4-1 ASSQERTSRSYNEQF
TRBV11-2 ASSFLLMTDTQY
TRBV12-3/TRBV12-4 ASSRAGTAGTDTQY
TRBV20-1 SARGGSSYEQY
TRBV6-1 ASRAGGTSGNTIY
TRBV20-1 SAQRGGESYEQY
TRBV28 ASRVGNQPQH
TRBV6-1 ASSERRVAQPQH
TRBV3-1 ASSHQGVGYT
TRBV19 ASSRGQISGNTIY
TRBV11-2 ASNSRGNEQF
TRBV28 ASSPPGDKQF
TRBV7-8 ASSLGQVGNQPQH
TRBV3-1 ASSQGSEGTEAF
TRBV7-9 ASSLAERPYGYT
TRBV15 ATSRQGARETQY
TRBV3-1 ASSQVGLAGNEQF
TRBV13 ASSLKGGVNEQF
TRBV20-1 SARQGFYYGYT
TRBV20-1 SASTSGRVDTQY
TRBV19 ASSRDPTVGEQF
TRBV9 ASLKQTSDDEQF
TRBV7-9 ASSSIDYGYT
TRBV20-1 SARDLRDETLYEQY